The 26 T cell receptor beta chains presented below share a single source sample, sequenced in a study of blood T cell repertoires in COVID-19. Assay: immunoSEQ multiplex PCR; the TCRdb copy retains only in-frame clones and omits some. The sample lists more than 150,000 clones; 75% to 90% were seen once. The sequenced sample was peripheral blood. These receptors all come from a woman between 40 and 55 years old with acute or convalescent COVID-19.

The chain employs TRBV11-1 and TRBJ1-4, with D tentatively TRBD1 (5 bases). The CDR3 sequence is 13 residues long. V was cut by 5 bases and J by 8 bases, with 12 bases left in between. Germline V gene sequence: CDR1 SGHAT, CDR2 FQDESV (reference sequence). This CDR3 is CASSGDRREKLFF. CDR3 DNA sequence: TGTGCCAGCAGCGGTGACAGACGGGAAAAACTGTTTTTT. The variable domain in full, completed from reference TRBV11-1 and TRBJ1-4, reads EAEVAQSPRYKITEKSQAVAFWCDPISGHATLYWYRQILGQGPELLVQFQDESVVDDSQLPKDRFSAERLKGVDSTLKIQPAELGDSAMYLCASSGDRREKLFFGSGTQLSVL.

The genes are TRBV9 and TRBJ1-6; possibly TRBD1 for D (5 bases). The CDR3 contains 13 residues. Trimming took 3 bases from V and 8 from J, leaving 9 bases between them. CDR1 is SGDLS and CDR2 is YYNGEE in the germline V gene. The CDR3 coding sequence is TGTGCCAGCAGCGCTGGGGGGGATTCACCCCTCCACTTT. Encoded protein: CASSAGGDSPLHF.

The CDR3 DNA is TGTGCCACCAGTGATCCGACAGGGGGGGACTACGAGCAGTACTTC. The encoded protein is CATSDPTGGDYEQYF. J is TRBJ2-7 and V is TRBV24-1, with 9 bases fitting TRBD1. V trimming: 3 bases; J trimming: 3 bases; junction bases outside the gene matches: 5. The germline V gene has CDR1 KGHDR and CDR2 SFDVKD. The CDR3 length is 15 residues.

V and J are TRBV30 and TRBJ2-7, with TRBD1 matching over 8 bases. Germline V gives CDR1 GTSNPN, CDR2 SVGIG (reference sequence). The CDR3 totals 11 residues. V was pared by 8 bases and J by 4 bases, with 4 bases of the junction left unmatched. CDR3 nucleotide sequence: TGTGCCCGCGGACAGGGTTACGAGCAGTACTTC. Its protein product is CARGQGYEQYF.

A single count supports this clone. The CDR3: CASSQDYFNYGYTF. CDR3 DNA sequence: TGTGCCAGCAGCCAAGATTACTTTAACTATGGCTACACCTTC. J is TRBJ1-2 and V is TRBV3-1 (or the pseudogene TRBV3-2); D remains ambiguous. The V gene lost 0 bases and the J gene lost 1 base, with 6 bases spanning the gap. The CDR3 covers 14 residues. Germline assignment: CDR1 LGHDT and CDR2 YNNKEL (reference sequence).

This clone was counted a single time. The chain uses TRBV30 and TRBJ2-2; D not resolved. Germline V CDR1 and CDR2: GTSNPN, SVGIG (reference sequence). With 2 bases removed from V and 3 bases from J, the gap between germline ends came to 4 bases. The CDR3 is 12 residues long. CDR3 DNA: TGTGCCTGGAGTTCCTACACCGGGGAGCTGTTTTTT. This gives the protein CAWSSYTGELFF.

Only a few counts were recorded for this clone. The chain recombines TRBV7-8 with TRBJ1-4; D is undetermined. V gave up 1 base and J gave up 7 bases, with 13 bases separating them. The CDR3 covers 15 residues. Germline CDR1 is SGHVS and CDR2 is FQNEAQ. CDR3: CASSLGRRESEKLFF. The CDR3 DNA reads TGTGCCAGCAGCTTAGGTAGAAGGGAGAGTGAAAAACTGTTTTTT. Drawing the rest from reference TRBV7-8 and TRBJ1-4, the complete variable domain is GAGVSQSPRYKVAKRGQDVALRCDPISGHVSLFWYQQALGQGPEFLTYFQNEAQLDKSGLPSDRFFAERPEGSVSTLKIQRTQQEDSAVYLCASSLGRRESEKLFFGSGTQLSVL.

This chain uses TRBV18 with TRBJ1-3; TRBD1 matches 9 bases. Germline trimming cut 4 bases from V and 2 bases from J; bases unmatched to any gene: 0. CDR1 KGHSH and CDR2 LQKENI come from the germline V gene. The CDR3 is made up of 14 amino acids. The CDR3 here is CASSRQGAGNTIYF. As DNA, the CDR3 is TGTGCCAGCTCACGACAGGGGGCTGGAAACACCATATATTTT.

The V call is TRBV7-9, the J call TRBJ1-4; no reliable D call. Trimming removed 1 base at V and 8 bases at J, with 11 bases between. The CDR3 is 14 amino acids. Germline CDR1 and CDR2: SEHNR and FQNEAQ (reference sequence). CDR3 residues: CASSLGSTGEKLFF. CDR3 in DNA: TGTGCCAGCAGCTTAGGAAGTACGGGGGAAAAACTGTTTTTT.

This rearrangement joins TRBV11-2 to TRBJ2-5, with D perhaps matching TRBD1 (6 bases). In germline, CDR1 is SGHAT, CDR2 FQNNGV. The CDR3 consists of 13 residues. The germline V and J ends were trimmed by 5 bases and 6 bases, with 13 bases remaining between them. The DNA of the CDR3 is TGTGCCAGCAGCCGGGACAATATGAAGACCCAGTACTTC. Amino acid sequence: CASSRDNMKTQYF.

The rearrangement uses TRBV28 and TRBJ2-2; 14 bases are a match to TRBD2. Germline trimming cut 5 bases from V and 8 bases from J; bases unmatched to any gene: 16. The CDR3 runs 19 residues. Germline-derived CDR1 and CDR2 are MDHEN and SYDVKM. The CDR3 loop reads CASSPHSSGTSGREGELFF. The CDR3 DNA sequence: TGTGCCAGCAGTCCTCATTCCTCCGGGACTAGCGGGAGAGAAGGGGAGCTGTTTTTT.

This chain joins TRBV18 and TRBJ2-2; TRBD1 agrees at 8 bases. Germline CDR1 KGHSH, CDR2 LQKENI. After removal of 1 base from V and 2 bases from J, the junction contained 6 bases not matched to a gene. The CDR3 runs 17 residues. DNA of the CDR3: TGTGCCAGCTCACCACGGTCACAGGGGGTCAACACCGGGGAGCTGTTTTTT. Its translation: CASSPRSQGVNTGELFF.

The chain couples TRBV21-1 to TRBJ1-2. TRBV21-1 is assigned pseudogene status. The CDR3 runs 15 residues. For the CDR3, the DNA is TGTGCCAGCAGCAAAGGGGTGGGGGGTGGATATGGCTACACCTTC. Its protein product is CASSKGVGGGYGYTF.

CDR3 sequence: CASSIVGQGQTEAFF. DNA for the CDR3: TGTGCCAGTAGTATAGTCGGACAGGGGCAGACTGAAGCTTTCTTT. This sequence joins TRBV19 and TRBJ1-1; TRBD1 agrees at 9 bases. CDR1 LNHDA and CDR2 SQIVND come from the germline V gene (reference sequence). J gave up 5 bases and V 1 base, and 5 bases lay outside the gene matches. CDR3 length equals 15 residues.

This clone was observed once. The chain combines TRBV5-6 with TRBJ1-1, with D possibly being TRBD1 (5 bases). Germline CDR1 SGHDT, CDR2 YYEEEE. Trimming left V 1 base short and J 9 bases short, with 16 bases between. There are 14 residues in the CDR3. DNA for the CDR3: TGTGCCAGCAGCTTGATGCCCTCCAGGACACAAGCTTTCTTT. Protein product: CASSLMPSRTQAFF.

The genes are TRBV27 and TRBJ1-5; D is perhaps TRBD1 (5 bases). CDR1 and CDR2 from the germline V gene are MNHEY and SMNVEV (reference sequence). This CDR3 comprises 13 residues. V dropped 0 bases and J dropped 6 bases, with 6 bases sitting between them. Here the CDR3 reads CASSLSGGQPQHF. The CDR3 DNA reads as TGTGCCAGCAGTTTATCCGGGGGTCAGCCCCAGCATTTT.

This clone has a single count. The rearrangement uses TRBV4-1 and TRBJ1-2, with TRBD1 as a possible D gene (5 bases). The germline CDR1 and CDR2 sequences are MGHRA and YSYEKL. CDR3 size: 14 residues. V was trimmed by 5 bases and J by 3 bases, leaving 13 bases between them. The CDR3 here is CASSWGGADYGYTF. DNA of the CDR3: TGCGCCAGCAGCTGGGGAGGGGCAGACTATGGCTACACCTTC.

This clone has a single count. The chain recombines TRBV2 with TRBJ2-7, with TRBD1 matching 7 bases. The length of the CDR3 is 14 residues. J lost 2 bases, V lost 6 bases, and 7 bases had no gene match. CDR1 and CDR2 (germline): SNHLY, FYNNEI. The CDR3 DNA follows: TGTGCCAGCAGAGCCTCGGGACAGACCTACGAGCAGTACTTC. This encodes CASRASGQTYEQYF.

This clone was picked up a small number of times. The chain couples TRBV3-1 (or the pseudogene TRBV3-2) to TRBJ1-6; 7 nucleotides match TRBD1. This CDR3 region has 17 residues. V was pared by 0 bases and J by 8 bases, with 10 bases of the junction left unmatched. Germline assignment: CDR1 LGHDT and CDR2 YNNKEL (reference sequence). The CDR3 DNA follows: TGTGCCAGCAGCCAAGACTACCGACAGGGAGGATATTCACCCCTCCACTTT. Translating it yields CASSQDYRQGGYSPLHF.

The chain couples TRBV24-1 to TRBJ2-3; the match to TRBD2 covers 11 bases. Germline V CDR1 and CDR2: KGHDR, SFDVKD. The CDR3 has 16 residues. V was pared by 3 bases and J by 2 bases, with 3 bases of the junction left unmatched. CDR3 DNA sequence: TGTGCCACCAGTGATCGACTAGCGGGGCACACAGATACGCAGTATTTT. It yields the protein CATSDRLAGHTDTQYF.

This clone was recorded only once. The chain combines TRBV24-1 with TRBJ2-2; 9 positions agree with TRBD2. The CDR3 sequence is 14 residues long. Trimming removed 9 bases from V and 6 bases from J; junction bases left unmatched: 7. Looked up from germline, CDR1 is KGHDR and CDR2 is SFDVKD. The CDR3 loop reads CATLGLAGSGELFF. CDR3 bases: TGTGCCACCCTTGGCCTAGCGGGGTCCGGGGAGCTGTTTTTT.

This clone was seen a handful of times. V is TRBV5-1 and J is TRBJ1-2; 8 bases are a match to TRBD1. With 0 bases clipped from V and 8 bases from J, the junction kept 6 bases outside the gene matches. The CDR3 runs 14 residues. Germline lookup yields CDR1 SGHRS and CDR2 YFSETQ. The DNA for the CDR3 is TGCGCCAGCAGCTTGGAGACAGGGGCCCGAGGCTACACCTTC. It codes for CASSLETGARGYTF.

The rearrangement joins TRBV24-1 to TRBJ2-4, with D unclear. The V gene lost 3 bases and the J gene lost 0 bases, with 8 bases spanning the gap. Germline CDR1 KGHDR, CDR2 SFDVKD. The CDR3 covers 15 residues. DNA for the CDR3: TGTGCCACCAGTGATACCCGAGAAGCCAAAAACATTCAGTACTTC. Encoded protein: CATSDTREAKNIQYF.

The chain has TRBV5-1 and TRBJ2-1, with D possibly TRBD1 on 6 matching bases. Trimming took 0 bases from V and 2 from J, leaving 6 bases between them. The CDR3 is made up of 14 amino acids. Germline CDR1 reads SGHRS; CDR2 reads YFSETQ. CDR3 amino acids: CASSLGGPYNEQFF. DNA of the CDR3: TGCGCCAGCAGCTTGGGGGGGCCCTACAATGAGCAGTTCTTC.

The chain employs TRBV5-1 and TRBJ1-3; D is possibly TRBD1 (5 bases). V was trimmed by 0 bases and J by 0 bases, leaving 7 bases between them. Germline V gene lookup returns CDR1 SGHRS and CDR2 YFSETQ. The CDR3 has 15 amino acids. CDR3 sequence (DNA): TGCGCCAGCAGCTTGGGAACAGGCTCTGGAAACACCATATATTTT. This encodes CASSLGTGSGNTIYF.

This clone was recorded many times. The J gene is TRBJ1-1, the V gene TRBV2, with no clear D. The length of the CDR3 is 12 residues. The V end lost 7 bases, the J end lost 1 base, and 7 bases lay between the germline ends. Germline CDR1 SNHLY, CDR2 FYNNEI. The CDR3 region has the DNA TGTGCCAGCAATTATAGGAACACTGAAGCTTTCTTT. This sequence encodes CASNYRNTEAFF.